This T cell receptor beta chain stems from a study of shared clonotypes between healthy human individuals (dated by TCRdb to the early 2020s). Study-wide context: Three men and a couple of women, aged 18 to 49 years, made up the cohort. Per donor, three plates each were used for CD4 naive and CD4 memory, two for CD8 naive, and one for CD8 memory. To estimate repertoire size and how much clonotypes are shared between individuals, the study performed deep sequencing of blood TCR repertoires from 4 to 6 healthy adults. To increase sequencing depth and limit assay-specific biases, TCR repertoire library preparation and sequencing were carried out by different laboratories using diverse techniques. Per donor, leukapheresis produced somewhere between about 0.94 and 8.9 billion PBMCs.

About this clone: The antigen this receptor binds is unknown. No clone much larger than this one lies a single base away; base qualities are absent. Other DNA sequences in the sample encode the same CDR3.

The study at large found these results: Estimated clonotype richness was generally larger for naive than for memory subsets. The genetic and exposure-history diversity represented was limited by the small number of donors. Rarefaction of sorted-subset datasets indicated incomplete sequencing despite the large sequencing depth. Across a few donors, about 5.2% of naive CD4, approximately 3.5% of naive CD8, around 2.1% of memory CD4, and roughly 0.4% of memory CD8 clonotypes were shared. Higher generation probabilities were observed for clonotypes shared by all four sorted-subset donors than for non-shared clonotypes. Sampling was restricted to blood, and TCR repertoires in tissues likely differ from the TCR repertoires found in blood. Pairwise subsampling led to the expectation that sequencing depth would affect the degree of clonotype sharing among donors.

V is clipped by 3 bases and J by 4 bases, and the sequence between their germline boundaries is 13 bases long. The CDR3 contains 15 residues, cysteine and phenylalanine counted. Only the CDR3 portion is preserved as DNA: 45 bases, with reading frame beginning at the first base. The germline V gene specifies MGHRA as CDR1 and YSYEKL as CDR2. Using the deep immunoSEQ assay, TCR CDR3 regions were amplified from genomic DNA by multiplex PCR. Genomic DNA extracted from each cell subset was distributed evenly over all wells of several immunoSEQ 96-well plates, and each plate served as one replicate. Each replicate PCR for sorted subsets received 200 ng genomic DNA, equal to roughly 29,000 T cell genomes. Purified libraries were measured with a Qubit 3.0 fluorometer, size-checked on a Bioanalyzer 2100, and measured again with the KAPA Library Quantification kit. Every immunoSEQ 96-well plate was sequenced on a separate single-read 150-cycle Illumina NextSeq 550 flow cell. The original methods were these. Because the immunoSEQ output held only junctional sequences and lacked quality scores, the filtering could not match the filtering applied to full-length reads. Sequences were annotated with PyIR, a Python wrapper for IgBLAST v1.9, using IMGT germline references to assign V/J genes and CDR3. Any read was removed if the V/J assignment was weak (E-value above 1e-6), the CDR3 was missing, or the read contained stop codons, out-of-frame junctions, or ambiguous translated residues. V3J clonotypes were defined as sequences sharing an identical inferred V gene, J gene, and CDR3 amino acid sequence. Percentage overlap between repertoires was calculated by dividing the number of shared unique clonotypes by the size of the smaller repertoire. Three approaches were used to assess repertoire richness: RTK rarefaction, the Chao1 estimator, and Recon v2.1 estimates of unobserved clonotypes. For all TCRbeta clonotypes obtained by the gDNA method from a few donors, generation probabilities were computed with OLGA. Drawn from immuneACCESS, this table holds only the in-frame rearrangements with V and J called that TCRdb kept. Clones are partly lost; checked studies trace under half to an unresolved V gene and leave the rest unexplained. The DNA gave D and trimming, while V, J and clone size come from that table. The sample table lists some 2 million clones, about 95% of them with a count of one. Clones ranked in the top ten supply around 1% of the sample.

CD8 naive samples were obtained by positive selection for CCR7 among CD45RO-negative cells, yielding a CD45RA+CCR7+ population from which TemRA cells were excluded. The donors were healthy, HIV-negative adults who had no recently reported acute infections or vaccinations. Every donor was a Caucasian adult living in Nashville, Tennessee, USA. After blood collection by leukapheresis, PBMCs were isolated using Ficoll-Histopaque density gradient centrifugation and then cryopreserved in the vapor phase of liquid nitrogen. Analytical flow cytometry was used to check the purity and quantity of every magnetically sorted T cell population. Each sorted fraction had its genomic DNA isolated and then quantified by UV absorbance on a Nanodrop 2000c.

This clonotype originated in a man aged 18 to 35 in good health. The V and J genes are TRBV4-1 and TRBJ1-5; TRBD1 could be the D gene, as 6 bases match. The sequencing input was naive CD8+ T cells sorted from blood. In light of the paper, this sample's cell subset or site label describes: CD45RA+CCR7+. The CDR3 is CASSQDTGSNQPQHF. The DNA sequence is as follows: TGCGCCAGCAGCCAGGACACAGGGTCAAATCAGCCCCAGCATTTT.